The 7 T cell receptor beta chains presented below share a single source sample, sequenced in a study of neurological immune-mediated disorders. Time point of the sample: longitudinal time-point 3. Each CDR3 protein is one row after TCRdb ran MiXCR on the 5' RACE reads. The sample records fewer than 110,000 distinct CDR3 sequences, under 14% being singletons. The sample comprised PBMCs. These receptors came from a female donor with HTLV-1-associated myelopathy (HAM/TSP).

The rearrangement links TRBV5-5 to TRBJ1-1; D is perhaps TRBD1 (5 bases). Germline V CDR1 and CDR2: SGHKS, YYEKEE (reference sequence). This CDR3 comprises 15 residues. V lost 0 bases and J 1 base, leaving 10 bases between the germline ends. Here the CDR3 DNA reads TGTGCCAGCAGCTTGGGAGGGGCGAGGAACACTGAAGCTTTCTTT. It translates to CASSLGGARNTEAFF.

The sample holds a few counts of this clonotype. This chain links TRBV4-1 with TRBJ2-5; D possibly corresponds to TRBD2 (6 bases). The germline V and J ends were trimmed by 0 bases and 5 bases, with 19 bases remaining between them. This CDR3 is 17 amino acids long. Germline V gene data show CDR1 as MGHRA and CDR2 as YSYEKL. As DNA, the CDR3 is TGCGCCAGCAGCCAAGATGGGCTTGGGGGGAGGAGGGAGACCCAGTACTTC. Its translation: CASSQDGLGGRRETQYF.

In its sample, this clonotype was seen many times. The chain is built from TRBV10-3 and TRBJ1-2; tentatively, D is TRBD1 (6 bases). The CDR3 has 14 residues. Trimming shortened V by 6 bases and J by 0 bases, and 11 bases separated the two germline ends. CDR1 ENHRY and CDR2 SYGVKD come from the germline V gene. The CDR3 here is CAIRDRLANYGYTF. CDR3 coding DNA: TGTGCCATCAGGGACAGACTAGCTAACTATGGCTACACCTTC.

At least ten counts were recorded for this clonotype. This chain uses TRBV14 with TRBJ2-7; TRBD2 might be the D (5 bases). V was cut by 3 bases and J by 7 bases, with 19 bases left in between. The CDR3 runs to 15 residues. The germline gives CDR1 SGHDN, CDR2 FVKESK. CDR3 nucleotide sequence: TGTGCCAGCAGCCAGTCACTAGTCGGACGGGGTGAGCAGTACTTC. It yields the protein CASSQSLVGRGEQYF. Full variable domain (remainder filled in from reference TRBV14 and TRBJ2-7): EAGVTQFPSHSVIEKGQTVTLRCDPISGHDNLYWYRRVMGKEIKFLLHFVKESKQDESGMPNNRFLAERTGGTYSTLKVQPAELEDSGVYFCASSQSLVGRGEQYFGPGTRLTVT.

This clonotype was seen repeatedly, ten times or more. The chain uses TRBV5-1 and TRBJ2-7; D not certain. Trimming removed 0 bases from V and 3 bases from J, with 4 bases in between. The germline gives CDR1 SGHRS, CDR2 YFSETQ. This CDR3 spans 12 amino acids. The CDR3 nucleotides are TGCGCCAGCAGCTTGGGCAACTACGAGCAGTACTTC. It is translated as CASSLGNYEQYF.

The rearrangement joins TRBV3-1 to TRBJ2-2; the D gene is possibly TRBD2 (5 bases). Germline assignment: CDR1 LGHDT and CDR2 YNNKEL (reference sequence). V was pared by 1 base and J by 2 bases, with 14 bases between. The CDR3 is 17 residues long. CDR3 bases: TGTGCCAGCAGCCAAGCGGGGTCTAGACGCAACACCGGGGAGCTGTTTTTT. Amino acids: CASSQAGSRRNTGELFF.

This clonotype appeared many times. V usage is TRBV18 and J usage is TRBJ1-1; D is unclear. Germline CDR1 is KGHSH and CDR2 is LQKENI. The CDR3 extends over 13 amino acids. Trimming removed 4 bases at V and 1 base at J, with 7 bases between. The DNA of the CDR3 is TGTGCCAGCTCACTTACAGCGAACACTGAAGCTTTCTTT. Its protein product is CASSLTANTEAFF.